The source of this TCR beta chain is a study of human T cells and chemical hapten exposure (dated by TCRdb to the early 2020s). Regarding the complete study: For sensitization, 2% DPC in acetone was applied to an approximately 2 cm by approximately 2 cm area of upper inner arm skin. Throughout the study period of about 22 weeks, patients also received therapeutic DPC doses to the scalp every week. Patch testing on the upper back used Finn chambers containing 0.01% DPC, with scoring done after 6 days according to International Contact Dermatitis Research Group standards. Most of the patients in the cohort were female, and the cohort covered alopecia areata with under or over 50% scalp involvement, alopecia totalis and alopecia universalis. Libraries were pooled for sequencing, and variation in per-sample TCR yields was attributed mainly to small differences in library volumes within the pool. In alopecia patients, the study followed how the peripheral blood TCR repertoire changed in vivo over primary and secondary sensitization to diphenylcyclopropenone (DPC), a hapten. Patient blood was sampled pre-sensitization (week 0) and at 2, 6 and about 24 weeks after DPC sensitization. Roughly 30 alopecia patients provided blood for TCR sequencing at one to four time points (pre-sensitization, 2, 6 and 24 weeks). The research as a whole found: After repeated subsampling, the strength of the expansion versus patch-test correlation and the threshold at which it became significant changed. Because every patient had alopecia, a presumed autoimmune disease, the patients' immune response might differ from that of healthy individuals. Patch test score correlated positively with the number of PT1 expanded TCRs, reaching significance at thresholds 8, 16 and 32 but not at 4. No change with DPC sensitization was found in the number of TCRs above 1 in 1000 frequency, and no evidence of global repertoire structure alterations was found. Compared with pre-sensitization or healthy control sets, expanded TCRs formed significantly more large CDR3 similarity clusters, which is consistent with antigen-driven responses.

Libraries came from RACE. For sequencing, a NextSeq 500 was employed. During library preparation, unique molecular identifiers were attached to individual cDNA molecules so that TCRs could be counted in a quantitative, reproducible way. Both TCR alpha and TCR beta chains were sequenced from each blood RNA sample. In the authors' own workflow: A median of roughly 98,000 TCRs per sample was observed, with a range of roughly 23,224 to 700,000. The Decombinator software suite was used to annotate V, J and CDR3 in the TCR reads. To make PS versus PT1 abundance plots, every sample was subsampled to the same number of TCRs (28,000). Expanded TCRs were defined as absent before sensitization and observed at least eight times at the 2-week time point. TCRdb redid the processing of the public reads, applying fastp at Q25 and MiXCR, and retained in-frame beta chains. For every CDR3 protein sequence, its rows merge into one entry that carries the most common genes and DNA. Here the V and J calls rest on TCRdb's processing, not on the authors' analysis. The sample table contains 250,000 or so distinct CDR3 sequences; only one count was recorded for roughly 8.9% of them. The ten largest clones capture approximately 2.2% of the sample.

The V end loses 3 bases and the J end loses 0 bases, and a stretch of 4 bases separates them. The CDR3, cysteine through phenylalanine, is 12 amino acids long. The entry retains the CDR3 DNA only, 36 bases that are in frame from base 1. From a lookup of the germline V gene, CDR1 and CDR2 are SQVTM and ANQGSEA. The sample's time point label, in plain terms: pre-sensitization, week 0. The intended sense of this specimen's treatment or condition label: therapeutic diphenylcyclopropenone sensitization with weekly scalp DPC. Blood at each patch-test visit was drawn before the patch test was applied. Eligible patients were aged 18 to 70, diagnosed with alopecia, deemed suitable for DPC therapy, and excluded if pregnant. Total RNA was extracted from unfractionated whole blood collected in Tempus Blood RNA tubes. This clonotype was detected ten times or more. Its binding antigen is unknown. Base qualities are missing; no much larger clone stands one base away.

The chain uses TRBV29-1 and TRBJ2-3, with the D gene too uncertain to name. This TCR came from a woman in her 40s with alopecia areata. Some clones in this sample may be carry-over from other donors' samples. The sample was whole blood, taken in connection with sensitization to the hapten diphenylcyclopropenone (DPC). The CDR3 is CSVESSTDTQYF. The nucleotide sequence reads as follows: TGCAGCGTTGAGTCGAGCACAGATACGCAGTATTTT.